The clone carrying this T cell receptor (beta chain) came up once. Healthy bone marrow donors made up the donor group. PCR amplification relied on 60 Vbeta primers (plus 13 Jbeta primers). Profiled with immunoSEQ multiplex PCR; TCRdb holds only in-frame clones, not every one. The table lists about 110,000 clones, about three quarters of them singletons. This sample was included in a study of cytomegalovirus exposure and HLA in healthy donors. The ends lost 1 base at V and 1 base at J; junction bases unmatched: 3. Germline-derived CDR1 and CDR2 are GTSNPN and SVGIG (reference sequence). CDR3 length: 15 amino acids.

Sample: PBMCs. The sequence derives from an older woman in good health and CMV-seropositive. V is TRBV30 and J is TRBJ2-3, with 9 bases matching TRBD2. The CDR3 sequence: CAWSAWTSGTDTQYF. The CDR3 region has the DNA TGTGCCTGGAGTGCTTGGACTAGCGGCACAGATACGCAGTATTTT. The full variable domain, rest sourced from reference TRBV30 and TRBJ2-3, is SQTIHQWPATLVQPVGSPLSLECTVEGTSNPNLYWYRQAAGRGLQLLFYSVGIGQISSEVPQNLSASRPQDRQFILSSKKLLLSDSGFYLCAWSAWTSGTDTQYFGPGTRLTVL.